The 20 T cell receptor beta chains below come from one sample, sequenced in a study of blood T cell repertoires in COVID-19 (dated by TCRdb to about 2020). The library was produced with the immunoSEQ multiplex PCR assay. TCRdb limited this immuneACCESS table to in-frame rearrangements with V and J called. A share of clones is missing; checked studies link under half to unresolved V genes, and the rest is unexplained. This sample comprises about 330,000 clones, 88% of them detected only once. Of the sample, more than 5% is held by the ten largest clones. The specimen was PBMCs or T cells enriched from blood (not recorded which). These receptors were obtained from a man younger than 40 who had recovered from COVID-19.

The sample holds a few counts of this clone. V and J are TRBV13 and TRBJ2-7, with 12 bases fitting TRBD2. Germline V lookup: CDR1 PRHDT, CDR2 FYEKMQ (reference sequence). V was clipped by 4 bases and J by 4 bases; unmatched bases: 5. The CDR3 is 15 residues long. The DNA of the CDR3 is TGTGCCAGCAGCTCTAGCGGGGGGGCCTTGTACGAGCAGTACTTC. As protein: CASSSSGGALYEQYF.

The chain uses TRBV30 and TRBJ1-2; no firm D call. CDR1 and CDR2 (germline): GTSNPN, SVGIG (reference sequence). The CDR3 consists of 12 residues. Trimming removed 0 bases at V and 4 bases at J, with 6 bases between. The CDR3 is CAWSVQFYGYTF. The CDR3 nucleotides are TGTGCCTGGAGTGTACAATTCTATGGCTACACCTTC.

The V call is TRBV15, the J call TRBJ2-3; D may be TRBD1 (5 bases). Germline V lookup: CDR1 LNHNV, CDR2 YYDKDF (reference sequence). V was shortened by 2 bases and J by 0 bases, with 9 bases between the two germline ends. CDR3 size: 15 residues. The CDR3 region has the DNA TGTGCCACCAGCAGAACTGGACAAAGCACAGATACGCAGTATTTT. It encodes CATSRTGQSTDTQYF.

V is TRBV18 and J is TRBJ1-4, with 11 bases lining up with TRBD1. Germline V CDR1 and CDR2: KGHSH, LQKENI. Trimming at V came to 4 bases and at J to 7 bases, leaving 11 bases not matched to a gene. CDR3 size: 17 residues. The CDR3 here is CASSRGQGADVVEKLFF. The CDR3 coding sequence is TGTGCCAGCTCACGTGGACAGGGGGCAGATGTAGTTGAAAAACTGTTTTTT.

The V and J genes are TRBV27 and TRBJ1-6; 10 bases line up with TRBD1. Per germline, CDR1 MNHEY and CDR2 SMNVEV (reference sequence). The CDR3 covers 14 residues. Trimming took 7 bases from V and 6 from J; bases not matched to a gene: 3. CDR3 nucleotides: TGTGCCAGCAAGACAGGGGGCCTTAATTCACCCCTCCACTTT. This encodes CASKTGGLNSPLHF.

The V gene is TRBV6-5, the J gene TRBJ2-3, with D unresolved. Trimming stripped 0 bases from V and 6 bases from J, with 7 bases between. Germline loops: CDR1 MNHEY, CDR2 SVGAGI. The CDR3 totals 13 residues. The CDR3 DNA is TGTGCCAGCAGTTACTCGACGAGGGATACGCAGTATTTT. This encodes CASSYSTRDTQYF.

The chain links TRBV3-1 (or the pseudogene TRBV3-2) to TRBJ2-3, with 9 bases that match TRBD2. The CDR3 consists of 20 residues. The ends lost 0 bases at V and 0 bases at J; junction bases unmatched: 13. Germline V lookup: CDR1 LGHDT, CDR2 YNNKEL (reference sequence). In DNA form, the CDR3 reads TGTGCCAGCAGCCAAGATGTTAGCGGGGGCCGGCCACCTAGCACAGATACGCAGTATTTT. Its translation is CASSQDVSGGRPPSTDTQYF.

The CDR3 here is CSVVGTASYNEQFF. In DNA form, the CDR3 reads TGCAGCGTTGTTGGAACAGCCTCCTACAATGAGCAGTTCTTC. This chain links TRBV29-1 with TRBJ2-1; D is undetermined. Trimming pared 4 bases from V and 0 bases from J, leaving 10 bases between. The CDR3 is made up of 14 amino acids. Germline V CDR1 and CDR2: SQVTM, ANQGSEA.

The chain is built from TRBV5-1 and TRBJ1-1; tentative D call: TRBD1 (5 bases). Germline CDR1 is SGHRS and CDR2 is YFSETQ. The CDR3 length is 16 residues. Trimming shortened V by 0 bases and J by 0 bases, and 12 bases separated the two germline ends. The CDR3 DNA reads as TGCGCCAGCAGCTTGGGCCCGACAGAAGTGAACACTGAAGCTTTCTTT. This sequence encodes CASSLGPTEVNTEAFF.

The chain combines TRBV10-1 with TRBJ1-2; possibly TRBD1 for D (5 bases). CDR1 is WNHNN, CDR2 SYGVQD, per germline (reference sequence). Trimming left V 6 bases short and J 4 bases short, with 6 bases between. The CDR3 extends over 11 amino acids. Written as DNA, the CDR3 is TGCGCCAGCAGCGACAGCTATGGCTACACCTTC. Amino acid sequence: CASSDSYGYTF.

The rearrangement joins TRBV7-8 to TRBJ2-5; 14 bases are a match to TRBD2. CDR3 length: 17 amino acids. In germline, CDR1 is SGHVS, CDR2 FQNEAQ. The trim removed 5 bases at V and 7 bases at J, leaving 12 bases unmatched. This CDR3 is CASSPQRTSGGSGTQYF. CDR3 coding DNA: TGTGCCAGCAGCCCCCAACGGACTAGCGGGGGGTCGGGGACCCAGTACTTC.

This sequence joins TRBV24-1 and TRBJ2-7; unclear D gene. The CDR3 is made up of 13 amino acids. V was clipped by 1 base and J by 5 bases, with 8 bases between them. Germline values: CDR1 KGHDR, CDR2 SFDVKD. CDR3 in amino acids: CATSDFGFNEQYF. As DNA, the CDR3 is TGTGCCACCAGTGATTTTGGCTTCAACGAGCAGTACTTC.

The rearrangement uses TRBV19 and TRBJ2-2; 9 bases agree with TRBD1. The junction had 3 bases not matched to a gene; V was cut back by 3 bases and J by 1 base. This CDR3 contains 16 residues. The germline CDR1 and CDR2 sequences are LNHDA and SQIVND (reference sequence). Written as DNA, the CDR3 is TGTGCCAGTAGTATCGGGGGACAGGGGAACACCGGGGAGCTGTTTTTT. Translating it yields CASSIGGQGNTGELFF.

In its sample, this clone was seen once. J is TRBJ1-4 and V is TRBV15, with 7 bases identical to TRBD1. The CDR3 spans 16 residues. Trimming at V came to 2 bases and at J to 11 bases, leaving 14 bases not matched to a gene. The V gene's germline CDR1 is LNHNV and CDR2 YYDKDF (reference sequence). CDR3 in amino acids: CATSRPTGRRDAKLFF. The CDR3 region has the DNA TGTGCCACCAGCAGACCGACAGGGCGGCGGGACGCGAAACTGTTTTTT. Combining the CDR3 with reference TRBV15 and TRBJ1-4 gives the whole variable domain DAMVIQNPRYQVTQFGKPVTLSCSQTLNHNVMYWYQQKSSQAPKLLFHYYDKDFNNEADTPDNFQSRRPNTSFCFLDIRSPGLGDTAMYLCATSRPTGRRDAKLFFGSGTQLSVL.

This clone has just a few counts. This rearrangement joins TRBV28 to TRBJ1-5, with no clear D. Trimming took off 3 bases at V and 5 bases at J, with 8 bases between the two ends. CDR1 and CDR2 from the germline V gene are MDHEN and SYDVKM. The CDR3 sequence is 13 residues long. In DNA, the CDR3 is TGTGCCAGCAGTTTCGGAGTAGATCAGCCCCAGCATTTT. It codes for CASSFGVDQPQHF.

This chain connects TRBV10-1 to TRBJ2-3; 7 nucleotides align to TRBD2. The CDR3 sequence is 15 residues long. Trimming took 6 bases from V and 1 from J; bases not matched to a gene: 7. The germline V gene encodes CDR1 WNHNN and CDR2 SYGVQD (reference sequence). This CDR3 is CASSVRRGGTDTQYF. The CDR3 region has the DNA TGCGCCAGCAGCGTAAGACGGGGGGGCACAGATACGCAGTATTTT.

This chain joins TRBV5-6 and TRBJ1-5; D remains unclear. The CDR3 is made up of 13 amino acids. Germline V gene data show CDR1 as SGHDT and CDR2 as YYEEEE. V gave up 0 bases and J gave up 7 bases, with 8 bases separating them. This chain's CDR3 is CASSLGYGQPQHF. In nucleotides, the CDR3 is TGTGCCAGCAGCTTGGGGTACGGGCAGCCCCAGCATTTT.

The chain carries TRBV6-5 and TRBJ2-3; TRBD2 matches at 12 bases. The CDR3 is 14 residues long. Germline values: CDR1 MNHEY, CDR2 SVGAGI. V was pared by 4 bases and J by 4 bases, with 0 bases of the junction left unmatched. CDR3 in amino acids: CASSWTSGADTQYF. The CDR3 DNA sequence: TGTGCCAGCAGTTGGACTAGCGGGGCAGATACGCAGTATTTT.

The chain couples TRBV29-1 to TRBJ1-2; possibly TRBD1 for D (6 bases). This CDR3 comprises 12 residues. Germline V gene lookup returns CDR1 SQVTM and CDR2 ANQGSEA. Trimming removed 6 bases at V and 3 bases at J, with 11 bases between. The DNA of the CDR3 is TGCAGCGTAACAGGGCGCGACTATGGCTACACCTTC. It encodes CSVTGRDYGYTF.

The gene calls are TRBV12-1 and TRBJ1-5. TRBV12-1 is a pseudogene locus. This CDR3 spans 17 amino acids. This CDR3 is CASSTVSRGGSNQPQHF. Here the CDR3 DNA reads TGTGCCAGCAGCACAGTATCTAGGGGGGGGAGTAATCAGCCCCAGCATTTT.